These T cell receptor beta chains were read from a single sample in a study of relationships among human T cell subsets. In TCRdb, the multiplex PCR reads were re-called with MiXCR into one record per CDR3 protein. The repertoire holds approximately 14,000 distinct CDR3 sequences, less than 65% seen once, with approximately 2% in the top ten. Material for sequencing was Tregs sorted from blood. The receptors originated from a man between 35 and 55 years old in good health. Each CDR3 is given with its conserved first and last residue. Each record gives: clone size, D gene, J gene, V gene, CDR3 protein, CDR3 DNA. A D gene is named only where the DNA matches it firmly. Clone size is not always given. Where it is, it says once, few, many or a class for expanded clones.

once,TRBD1,TRBJ2-3,TRBV5-1,CASSYGQAVETDTQYF,TGCGCCAGCAGCTACGGACAGGCGGTTGAAACAGATACGCAGTATTTT
NA,NA,TRBJ2-7,TRBV10-2,CAISEDSYEQYF,TGTGCCATCAGTGAGGACTCCTACGAGCAGTACTTC
NA,NA,TRBJ2-5,TRBV5-1,CASSFGRGSQETQYF,TGCGCCAGCAGCTTCGGCAGGGGTTCTCAAGAGACCCAGTACTTC
NA,TRBD2,TRBJ2-3,TRBV28,CASSLSSGSTDTQYF,TGTGCCAGCAGTTTGAGTAGCGGGAGCACAGATACGCAGTATTTT
NA,TRBD1,TRBJ2-5,TRBV20-1,CSANPWTGQETQYF,TGCAGTGCTAACCCCTGGACAGGCCAAGAGACCCAGTACTTC
NA,TRBD2,TRBJ2-7,TRBV29-1,CSVEALAGGPRHEQYF,TGCAGCGTTGAAGCGCTAGCGGGAGGGCCACGCCACGAGCAGTACTTC
NA,NA,TRBJ2-1,TRBV20-1,CSARDRQVTEQFF,TGCAGTGCTAGAGATCGGCAGGTCACTGAGCAGTTCTTC
NA,TRBD1,TRBJ2-1,TRBV7-9,CASSLSSTGVPFF,TGTGCCAGCAGCTTATCCTCAACAGGGGTGCCGTTCTTC
NA,TRBD1,TRBJ2-6,TRBV18,CASSQGTGAGANVLTF,TGTGCCAGCTCCCAGGGGACAGGGGCTGGGGCCAACGTCCTGACTTTC
NA,NA,TRBJ2-5,TRBV5-1,CASSFLAKETQYF,TGCGCCAGCAGCTTTTTAGCGAAAGAGACCCAGTACTTC
NA,TRBD1,TRBJ1-2,TRBV5-4,CASRGDRVRGYTF,TGCGCCAGCAGGGGGGACAGGGTCCGAGGCTACACCTTC
NA,NA,TRBJ2-7,TRBV11-1,CASSPRPTYEQYF,TGTGCCAGCAGCCCCCGGCCAACCTACGAGCAGTACTTC
few,NA,TRBJ1-5,TRBV2,CASSEGAITDTQHF,TGTGCCAGCAGTGAGGGGGCCATCACAGATACGCAGCATTTT
NA,TRBD2,TRBJ2-3,TRBV2,CASSALASRTDTQYF,TGTGCCAGCAGCGCACTAGCGTCCCGCACAGATACGCAGTATTTT
NA,NA,TRBJ2-5,TRBV10-3,CAISPGGQETQYF,TGTGCCATCAGTCCAGGGGGGCAAGAGACCCAGTACTTC
NA,TRBD2,TRBJ2-7,TRBV29-1,CSVASGSSYEQYF,TGCAGCGTTGCTAGCGGCAGCTCCTACGAGCAGTACTTC
NA,TRBD2,TRBJ2-1,TRBV12-3/TRBV12-4,CASSPRGLSGRNNEQFF,TGTGCCAGCAGTCCCCGGGGTCTTAGCGGGAGAAACAATGAGCAGTTCTTC
NA,NA,TRBJ1-1,TRBV27,CASSLQATMNTEAFF,TGTGCCAGCAGTTTGCAGGCCACAATGAACACTGAAGCTTTCTTT
NA,TRBD1,TRBJ2-7,TRBV14,CASSQRRDRQYF,TGTGCCAGCAGCCAACGTCGGGACAGGCAGTACTTC
NA,NA,TRBJ2-3,TRBV11-2,CASSLAEGSTDTQYF,TGTGCCAGCAGCTTAGCGGAGGGGAGCACAGATACGCAGTATTTT
NA,TRBD1,TRBJ2-3,TRBV6-5,CASSYSGTGLLDTQYF,TGTGCCAGCAGTTACTCGGGGACAGGGCTCCTAGATACGCAGTATTTT
NA,TRBD2,TRBJ2-1,TRBV11-2,CASSRGTSGYNEQFF,TGTGCCAGCAGCCGAGGGACTAGCGGTTACAATGAGCAGTTCTTC
NA,NA,TRBJ1-2,TRBV29-1,CSVGGVLGAPVYGYTF,TGCAGCGTTGGTGGGGTCCTTGGGGCGCCGGTCTATGGCTACACCTTC
NA,NA,TRBJ1-2,TRBV20-1,CSARMVGGLDYDYTF,TGCAGTGCTAGGATGGTTGGGGGATTGGATTATGACTACACCTTC
NA,NA,TRBJ2-7,TRBV7-6,CASSAGAFYEQYF,TGTGCCAGCAGCGCCGGGGCTTTCTACGAGCAGTACTTC
few,NA,TRBJ2-7,TRBV27,CASSLMAATWYEQYF,TGTGCCAGCAGTTTAATGGCCGCAACTTGGTACGAGCAGTACTTC
once,NA,TRBJ1-2,TRBV14,CASSRQASYGYTF,TGTGCCAGCAGTCGACAGGCTTCCTATGGCTACACCTTC
NA,TRBD1,TRBJ1-1,TRBV12-3/TRBV12-4,CASSTQGYTEAFF,TGTGCCAGCAGTACACAGGGGTACACTGAAGCTTTCTTT
once,NA,TRBJ2-4,TRBV28,CASSFMRAGKNIQYF,TGTGCCAGCAGTTTCATGAGGGCAGGCAAAAACATTCAGTACTTC
NA,NA,TRBJ2-5,TRBV27,CASSARRVGETQYF,TGTGCCAGCAGTGCTCGAAGGGTCGGAGAGACCCAGTACTTC
once,TRBD1,TRBJ2-7,TRBV5-4,CASSRKGQGREQYF,TGCGCCAGCAGCCGAAAGGGACAGGGGAGAGAGCAGTACTTC
NA,NA,TRBJ1-2,TRBV29-1,CSVDLNYGYTF,TGCAGCGTTGATCTTAACTATGGCTACACCTTC
NA,NA,TRBJ2-7,TRBV23-1,CASSQRVTYEQYF,TGCGCCAGCAGTCAGAGGGTAACCTACGAGCAGTACTTC